This T cell receptor beta chain was recorded in a study of cytomegalovirus exposure and HLA in healthy donors (TCRdb year 2017). In the study overall: According to an earlier analysis of around 600 of the donors, about 179 million T cells yielded roughly 110 million unique TCR beta sequences and about 300 Gb of sequence data. In a later genetic analysis, genome-wide SNP genotypes for about 55% of the roughly 670 donors were used, and that subset was treated as a discovery cohort. About 330 gigabases of sequencing data and around 90 million unique TCR sequences made up an early release that covered over 550 HLA-typed donors. The study used immunosequencing to profile the T cell repertoires of around 600 subjects and linked those repertoires to cytomegalovirus serostatus. Every repertoire in the discovery cohort had been generated on one and the same sequencing platform. A later analysis re-examined previously published TCR beta repertoires from 610 or so donors and added high-resolution HLA genotyping to investigate patterns of TCR occurrence. To predict cytomegalovirus infection status, the study brought together high-throughput TCR immunosequencing, statistical association of individual TCRs with disease status, and machine learning. The study aimed to test whether signatures of past pathogen exposure could be identified by cataloging public T cell receptors. HLA typing covered class I and class II loci at four-digit resolution. The number of donors typed differed by locus, with roughly 620-630 for A, B, C, DRB1 and DQB1, more than 500 for DQA1, 600 to 610 for DPA1, and approximately 470 for DPB1. In the later analysis, no new phenotypic data were used to find candidate immune exposures; instead, reliance was placed on TCR beta sequences and their occurrence across donors. A few DR-DQ haplotypes were treated as single units for association and clustering because of strong linkage in the cohort. On average, about 200,000 unique TCR beta nucleotide sequences were sequenced per donor among about 400 genotyped donors of the cohort, with roughly 18% of those sequences being non-productive. Of the 300 to 500 genotyped donors, 75% to 85% were placed in the genetic ancestry cluster associated with self-reported Caucasian donors. In an earlier analysis of 550 to 700 of the donors, high-throughput TCR beta sequencing was used to judge whether each TCR beta V gene segment behaved as functional or pseudogenic. In addition to the first cohort of approximately 650 subjects, a separate validation cohort of 120 different subjects was used. Alongside the repertoire data, information on donor age, sex, ethnicity and CMV serostatus was compiled.

The cohort consisted of 600 to 700 healthy bone marrow donors. Cohort members were all nominally healthy when sampled, although unrecorded immune exposures were likely present. The donor was CMV seronegative and belonged to the group of 352 seronegative cohort members. A peripheral blood sample was provided by each donor, and peripheral blood mononuclear cells were used for TCR beta sequencing. Genomic DNA extraction from the blood cell samples was performed with the Qiagen DNeasy Blood Extraction Kit. The CDR3 runs 15 amino acids, cysteine and phenylalanine included. Just CDR3 DNA is preserved here, 45 bases in frame from base 1. CDR1 and CDR2 are drawn from the germline V gene: MNHEY, SVGAGI. V is trimmed back by 5 bases and J by 4 bases, and the junction contains 4 bases that no gene match accounts for. Concerning this clone: The target of this receptor is not known. Base qualities are not provided; no much larger clone lies one nucleotide away.

General conclusions and limits of the study: Compared with the roughly 710-donor mean, donors in an Asian-associated ancestry cluster had fewer N-insertions in productive TCRs, according to a later genetic analysis. The only immune exposure information available for the cohort was CMV serostatus. In the study, 150 to 200 TCR beta chains were listed as associated with cytomegalovirus. Compared with equally common non-associated chains, HLA-associated TCR beta chains in a later analysis were more clonally expanded and had lower generation probabilities. Cytomegalovirus status was reported to be diagnosed by the classifier with high specificity and sensitivity in both the original and validation cohorts. The authors suggested that the approach could potentially be generalized to other disease states and immunological phenotypes. According to a later analysis, TCR association rates differed among HLA loci, with DRB1 alleles showing the most associated TCRs and HLA-C alleles showing the fewest. A later analysis found that most CMV-associated TCR beta chains appeared HLA-restricted, with HLA associations seemingly driven largely by CMV exposure. In a later analysis, several top co-occurrence clusters were reported to appear linked to parvovirus B19, influenza, CMV and Epstein-Barr virus. The earlier analysis of 587 of the donors excluded around 17 rarely observed V segments, including chromosome 9 orphons, because counts were too low. Only TCR beta chains were sequenced in this cohort, and the absence of alpha or paired-chain data limited detectable features. A further reported finding was that TCR beta sequences accurately predicted the HLA-A and HLA-B alleles for most subjects in the first cohort. Because HLA typing was missing for some donors at each locus, association tests included only the typed subset. In vitro tests confirmed that three of the cytomegalovirus-associated TCR beta chains recognize cytomegalovirus antigens. The sequencing pipeline was judged likely to have produced a cluster of highly shared sequence variants as a technical artifact. Linkage disequilibrium might explain the correlated functional status among segregating V segments, but an unknown experimental factor could not be excluded. V-gene and J-gene trimming of TCR beta chains was associated with a missense DCLRE1C variant in a later genetic analysis, and the association was replicated in an independent cohort. Sequencing depth was assumed to be roughly uniform across donors in the presence/absence analyses, though that assumption may not hold. At a false discovery rate of 0.05, a later analysis linked under 20,000 TCR beta sequences to specific HLA alleles. An earlier analysis of around 600 of the donors showed that most TCR beta V segments appeared in productive rearrangements either about 90% or about 30% of the time, which broadly matched IMGT annotations. When HLA alleles, especially DR and DQ, strongly co-occurred, TCR associations were difficult to assign to individual alleles. Some IMGT-functional V segments, including TRBV6-2 and TRBV6-3, could not be told apart with the 87-base-pair reads, so those segments were excluded. Most TCR sequences were observed very rarely across donors, whereas some public TCRs were present in many individuals.

The library was obtained by the immunoSEQ multiplex PCR assay. The multiplex PCR relied on a mix of 60 forward primers for TCR Vbeta segments and 13 reverse primers for TCR Jbeta segments. The CDR3 region of rearranged TCR beta genes was amplified from genomic DNA with a multiplex PCR assay. The amplified TCR beta libraries were sequenced on the Illumina HiSeq System as 87-base-pair reads. Per the original workflow: A later analysis counted some 74 million unique TCR beta chains across the 600 to 850 repertoires, and around 9.9 million of these chains were shared by at least two donors. A nearest-neighbor algorithm error-corrected the raw reads and collapsed the reads into unique sequences, merging closely related sequences to remove PCR and sequencing errors. V, D and J gene segments were assigned by aligning CDR3 sequences to IMGT reference sequences. Each retained sequence needed at least a six-nucleotide match to both a V gene segment and a J gene segment. Rearrangements were classified as productive when the CDR3 lacked stop codons and remained in frame with V and J, and all other rearrangements were classified as non-productive. CDR3 was defined according to IMGT convention as the region running from the second conserved V-encoded cysteine to the conserved J-encoded phenylalanine. Sequences without an unambiguous match to a single V gene segment were excluded from the earlier analysis of almost 600 of the donors. An earlier analysis of over 450 of the donors classified V segments as functional when productive rearrangements were above 56.7% and as segregating when the standard deviation between donors was above 5%. A statistical classification framework was built to diagnose cytomegalovirus status from the catalog of TCR beta chain sequences. In a later analysis, V and J genes were assigned by comparing TCR nucleotide sequences against IMGT/GENE-DB human TR gene sequences. In a later analysis, CDR3 sequences and most-parsimonious VDJ recombination scenarios were assigned using the TCRdist pipeline. In a later analysis, each TCR beta chain was defined by its CDR3 amino acid sequence together with its V-gene family, and reads without a unique V-gene family were excluded. As a way to deal with suspected cross-contamination and a sequencing artifact, a later analysis dropped roughly 620 nucleotide sequences that were highly shared and had low generation probability. In a later analysis, a clonal expansion index was calculated for each public chain from normalized within-repertoire ranks of inferred template counts. A later analysis computed generation probabilities with a VDJ recombination model fitted to out-of-frame rearrangements, and checked the results against IGoR. In a later analysis, hypergeometric tests were used to score TCR-TCR, TCR-HLA and TCR-CMV co-occurrence, with a repertoire-size bias correction applied to TCR pairs. To estimate false discovery rates, a later analysis permuted the HLA or CMV assignments 20 times. In a later analysis, co-occurring TCRs were grouped with DBSCAN, and TCRdist sequence similarity was added when clustering was performed within HLA-allele-positive subsets. Repertoires with fewer than 30,000 or more than 120,000 public chains were left out of co-occurrence clustering, as were five repertoires with anomalous nucleotide sharing. As stored in TCRdb, this immuneACCESS dataset retains in-frame rearrangements with V and J assigned. A fraction of the clones does not appear; measured against another copy, unresolved V genes explain less than half of the discrepancy, and the remainder lacks a known reason. V, J and clone size are those of that table, while D and trimming were read from the DNA. For this sample there are around 150,000 clones; 76% appear just once. The ten biggest clones cover about 3.1% of the sample.

This TCR derives from a man aged 40-49 years in good health and CMV-seronegative. Recombination connected TRBV6-5 to TRBJ2-2; 10 middle bases align to TRBD2. Sequenced material: PBMCs. The nucleotide sequence reads TGTGCCAGCAGTAGCGGGGGGGCGGGCACCGGGGAGCTGTTTTTT. This translates into CASSSGGAGTGELFF.